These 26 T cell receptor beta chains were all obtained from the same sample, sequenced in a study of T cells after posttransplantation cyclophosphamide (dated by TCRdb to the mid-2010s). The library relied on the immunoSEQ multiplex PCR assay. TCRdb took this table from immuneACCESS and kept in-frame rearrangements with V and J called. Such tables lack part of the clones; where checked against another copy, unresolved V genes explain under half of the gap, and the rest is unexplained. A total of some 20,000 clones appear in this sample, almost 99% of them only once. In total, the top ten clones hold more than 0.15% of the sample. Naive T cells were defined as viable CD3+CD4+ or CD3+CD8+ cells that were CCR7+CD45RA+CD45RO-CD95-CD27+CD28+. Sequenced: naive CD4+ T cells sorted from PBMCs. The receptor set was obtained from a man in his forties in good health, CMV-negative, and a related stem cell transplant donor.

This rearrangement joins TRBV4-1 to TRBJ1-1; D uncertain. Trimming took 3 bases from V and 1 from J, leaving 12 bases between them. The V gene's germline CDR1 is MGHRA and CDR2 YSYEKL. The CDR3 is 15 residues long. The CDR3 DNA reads TGCGCCAGCAGCCAGATGGCGGGTAAGAACACTGAAGCTTTCTTT. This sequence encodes CASSQMAGKNTEAFF.

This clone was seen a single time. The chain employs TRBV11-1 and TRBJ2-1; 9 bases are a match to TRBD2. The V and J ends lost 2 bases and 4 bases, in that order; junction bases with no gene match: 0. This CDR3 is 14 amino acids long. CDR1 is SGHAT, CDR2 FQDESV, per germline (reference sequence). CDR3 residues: CASSLTSGYNEQFF. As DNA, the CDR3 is TGTGCCAGCAGCTTAACTAGCGGGTACAATGAGCAGTTCTTC.

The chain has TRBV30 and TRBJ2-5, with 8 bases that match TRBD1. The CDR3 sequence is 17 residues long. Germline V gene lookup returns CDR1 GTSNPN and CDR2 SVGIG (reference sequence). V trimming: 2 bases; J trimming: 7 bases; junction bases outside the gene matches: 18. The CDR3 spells CAWSRPLPGQESGTQYF. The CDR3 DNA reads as TGTGCCTGGAGTCGTCCTTTGCCGGGACAGGAGTCAGGGACCCAGTACTTC. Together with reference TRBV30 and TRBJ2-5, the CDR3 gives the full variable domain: SQTIHQWPATLVQPVGSPLSLECTVEGTSNPNLYWYRQAAGRGLQLLFYSVGIGQISSEVPQNLSASRPQDRQFILSSKKLLLSDSGFYLCAWSRPLPGQESGTQYFGPGTRLLVL.

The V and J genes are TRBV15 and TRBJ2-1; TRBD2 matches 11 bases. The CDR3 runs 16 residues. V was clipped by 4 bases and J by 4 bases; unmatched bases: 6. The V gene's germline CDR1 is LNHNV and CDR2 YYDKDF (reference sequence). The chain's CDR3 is CATSTPTSGGYNEQFF. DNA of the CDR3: TGTGCCACCAGCACGCCTACTAGCGGGGGTTACAATGAGCAGTTCTTC.

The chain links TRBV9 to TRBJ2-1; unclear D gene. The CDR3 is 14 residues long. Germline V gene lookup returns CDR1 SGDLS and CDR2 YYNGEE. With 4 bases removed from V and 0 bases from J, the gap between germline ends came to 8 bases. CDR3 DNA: TGTGCCAGCAGCTCTGCCAGCTCCTACAATGAGCAGTTCTTC. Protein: CASSSASSYNEQFF.

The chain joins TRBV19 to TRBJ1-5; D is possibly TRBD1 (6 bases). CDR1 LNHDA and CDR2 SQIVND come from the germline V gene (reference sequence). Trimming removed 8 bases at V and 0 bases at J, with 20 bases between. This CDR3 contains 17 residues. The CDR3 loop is CASSGDWDLYSNQPQHF. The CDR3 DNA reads TGTGCCAGTTCAGGGGATTGGGACCTCTATAGCAATCAGCCCCAGCATTTT.

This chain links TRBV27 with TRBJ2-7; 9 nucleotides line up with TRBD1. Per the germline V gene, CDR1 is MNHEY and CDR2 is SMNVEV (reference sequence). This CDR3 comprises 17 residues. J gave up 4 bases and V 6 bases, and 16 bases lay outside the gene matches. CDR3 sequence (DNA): TGTGCCAGCAGCCGCTTACAAACGGGACAGGGCCCTTACGAGCAGTACTTC. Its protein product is CASSRLQTGQGPYEQYF.

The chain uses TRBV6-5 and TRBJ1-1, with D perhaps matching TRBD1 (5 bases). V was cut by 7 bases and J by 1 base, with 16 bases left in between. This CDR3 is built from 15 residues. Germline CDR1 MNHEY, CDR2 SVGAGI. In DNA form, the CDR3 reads TGTGCCAGCACTCCAGGGTCAGGCCCGAACACTGAAGCTTTCTTT. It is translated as CASTPGSGPNTEAFF.

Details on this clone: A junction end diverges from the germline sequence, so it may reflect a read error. The CDR3 loop reads CASSAQTGTQEAQYF. The CDR3, as DNA: TGTGCCAGCTCTGCCCAGACAGGTACCCAAGAGGCCCAGTACTTC. The genes are TRBV7-9 and TRBJ2-5, with a tentative D call TRBD1 (6 bases). Germline V gives CDR1 SEHNR, CDR2 FQNEAQ (reference sequence). This CDR3 comprises 15 residues. Variable domain in full (rest from reference TRBV7-9 and TRBJ2-5): DTGVSQNPRHKITKRGQNVTFRCDPISEHNRLYWYRQTLGQGPEFLTYFQNEAQLEKSRLLSDRFSAERPKGSFSTLEIQRTEQGDSAMYLCASSAQTGTQEAQYFGPGTRLLVL.

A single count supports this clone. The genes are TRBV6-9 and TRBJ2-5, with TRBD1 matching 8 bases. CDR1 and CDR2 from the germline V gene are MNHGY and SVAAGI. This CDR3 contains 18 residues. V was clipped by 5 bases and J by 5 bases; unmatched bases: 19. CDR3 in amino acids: CASSDDYFRDRSRETQYF. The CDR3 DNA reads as TGTGCCAGCAGTGATGATTACTTCCGGGACAGGTCCCGGGAGACCCAGTACTTC.

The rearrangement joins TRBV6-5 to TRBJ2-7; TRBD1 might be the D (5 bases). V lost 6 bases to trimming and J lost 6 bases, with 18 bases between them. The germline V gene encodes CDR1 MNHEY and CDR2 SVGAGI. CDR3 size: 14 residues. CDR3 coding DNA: TGTGCCAGCAGCCCTGACTGGGGCTCCGTCGAGCAGTACTTC. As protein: CASSPDWGSVEQYF.

For the CDR3, the DNA is TGTGCCAGCAGCGTAGGCCCGGGAGGGGCCACAGATACGCAGTATTTT. Its translation: CASSVGPGGATDTQYF. V gene TRBV9 combines with J gene TRBJ2-3, with 8 bases lining up with TRBD2. Looked up from germline, CDR1 is SGDLS and CDR2 is YYNGEE. The ends lost 0 bases at V and 2 bases at J; junction bases unmatched: 5. The CDR3 is 16 residues long.

The DNA for the CDR3 is TGTGCCAGCAGTGGAGATACTGAAGCTTTCTTT. It specifies CASSGDTEAFF. The genes are TRBV2 and TRBJ1-1, with no clear D. V was cut by 4 bases and J by 5 bases, with 5 bases left in between. Germline V gene lookup returns CDR1 SNHLY and CDR2 FYNNEI. This CDR3 contains 11 residues. The full variable domain, in which reference TRBV2 and TRBJ1-1 provide the parts outside the CDR3, is EPEVTQTPSHQVTQMGQEVILRCVPISNHLYFYWYRQILGQKVEFLVSFYNNEISEKSEIFDDQFSVERPDGSNFTLKIRSTKLEDSAMYFCASSGDTEAFFGQGTRLTVV.

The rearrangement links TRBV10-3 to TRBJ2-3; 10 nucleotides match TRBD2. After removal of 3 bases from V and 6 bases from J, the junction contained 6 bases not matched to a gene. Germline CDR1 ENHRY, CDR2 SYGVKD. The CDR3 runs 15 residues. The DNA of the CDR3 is TGTGCCATCAGTGAAACACTAGCGGGGTGGGATACGCAGTATTTT. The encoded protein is CAISETLAGWDTQYF.

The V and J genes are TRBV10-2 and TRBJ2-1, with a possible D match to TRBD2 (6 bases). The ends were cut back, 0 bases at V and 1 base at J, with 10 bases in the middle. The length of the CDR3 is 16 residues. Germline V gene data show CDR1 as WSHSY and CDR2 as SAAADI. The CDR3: CASSESGGASYNEQFF. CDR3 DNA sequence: TGCGCCAGCAGTGAGTCGGGGGGAGCGTCCTACAATGAGCAGTTCTTC.

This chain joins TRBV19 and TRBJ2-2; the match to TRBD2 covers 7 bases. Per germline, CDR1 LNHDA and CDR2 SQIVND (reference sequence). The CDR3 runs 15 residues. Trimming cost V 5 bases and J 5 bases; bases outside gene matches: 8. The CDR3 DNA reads TGTGCCAGTAGTCGGATGGCAGCGGGAACCGGGGAGCTGTTTTTT. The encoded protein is CASSRMAAGTGELFF. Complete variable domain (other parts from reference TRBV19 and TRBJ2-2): DGGITQSPKYLFRKEGQNVTLSCEQNLNHDAMYWYRQDPGQGLRLIYYSQIVNDFQKGDIAEGYSVSREKKESFPLTVTSAQKNPTAFYLCASSRMAAGTGELFFGEGSRLTVL.

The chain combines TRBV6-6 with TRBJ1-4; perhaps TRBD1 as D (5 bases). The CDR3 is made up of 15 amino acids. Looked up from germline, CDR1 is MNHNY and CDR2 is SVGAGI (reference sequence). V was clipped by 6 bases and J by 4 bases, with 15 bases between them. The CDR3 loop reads CASRTTAGGNEKLFF. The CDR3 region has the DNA TGTGCCAGCAGAACCACAGCCGGGGGTAATGAAAAACTGTTTTTT.

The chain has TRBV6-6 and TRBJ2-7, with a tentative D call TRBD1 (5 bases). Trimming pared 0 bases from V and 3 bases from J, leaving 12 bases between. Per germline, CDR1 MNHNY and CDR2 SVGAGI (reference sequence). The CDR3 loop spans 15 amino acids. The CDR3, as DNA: TGTGCCAGCAGTTACTCGACCAGGGTAGGCTACGAGCAGTACTTC. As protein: CASSYSTRVGYEQYF.

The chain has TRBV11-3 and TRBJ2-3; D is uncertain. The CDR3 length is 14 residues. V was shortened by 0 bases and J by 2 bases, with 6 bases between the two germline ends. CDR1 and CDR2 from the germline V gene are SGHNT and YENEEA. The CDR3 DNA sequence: TGTGCCAGCAGCTTAGAGGCTTCCACAGATACGCAGTATTTT. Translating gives CASSLEASTDTQYF.

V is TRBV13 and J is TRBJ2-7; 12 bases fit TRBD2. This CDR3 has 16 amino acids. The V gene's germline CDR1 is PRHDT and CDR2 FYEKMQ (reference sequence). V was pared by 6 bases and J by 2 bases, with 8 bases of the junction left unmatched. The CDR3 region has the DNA TGTGCCAGCAGGCGCGTGACTAGCGGGGGAACCTACGAGCAGTACTTC. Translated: CASRRVTSGGTYEQYF.

CDR3 residues: CASSQEQGGFTEAFF. CDR3 coding DNA: TGCGCCAGCAGCCAAGAACAGGGGGGTTTTACTGAAGCTTTCTTT. V is TRBV4-1 and J is TRBJ1-1, with 8 positions matching TRBD1. Germline CDR1 MGHRA, CDR2 YSYEKL. There are 15 residues in the CDR3. Trimming took 0 bases from V and 5 from J; bases not matched to a gene: 5.

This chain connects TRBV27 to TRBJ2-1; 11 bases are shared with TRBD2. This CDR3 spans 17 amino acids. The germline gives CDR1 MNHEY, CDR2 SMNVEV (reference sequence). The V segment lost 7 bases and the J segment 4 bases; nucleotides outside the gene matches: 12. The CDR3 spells CASTFYTTSGGYNEQFF. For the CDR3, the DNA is TGTGCCAGCACCTTCTATACTACTAGCGGGGGTTACAATGAGCAGTTCTTC.

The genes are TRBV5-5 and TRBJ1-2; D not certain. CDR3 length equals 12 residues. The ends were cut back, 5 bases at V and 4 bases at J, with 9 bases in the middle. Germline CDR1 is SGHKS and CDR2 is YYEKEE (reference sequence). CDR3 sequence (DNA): TGTGCCAGCAGTTTCGACACCTATGGCTACACCTTC. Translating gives CASSFDTYGYTF.

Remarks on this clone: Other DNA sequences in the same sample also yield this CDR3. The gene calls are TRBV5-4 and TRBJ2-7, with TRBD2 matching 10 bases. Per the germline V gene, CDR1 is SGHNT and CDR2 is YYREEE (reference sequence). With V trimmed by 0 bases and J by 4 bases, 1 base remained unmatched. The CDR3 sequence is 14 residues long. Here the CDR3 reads CASSLASGSYEQYF. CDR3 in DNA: TGTGCCAGCAGCTTGGCTAGCGGGAGTTACGAGCAGTACTTC.

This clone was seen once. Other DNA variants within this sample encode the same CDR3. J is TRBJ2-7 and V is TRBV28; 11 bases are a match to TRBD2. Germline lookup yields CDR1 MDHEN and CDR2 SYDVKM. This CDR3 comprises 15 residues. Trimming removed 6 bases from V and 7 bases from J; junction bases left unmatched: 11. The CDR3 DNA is TGTGCCAGCAGATATCGACTAGCGGGACTATATGAGCAGTACTTC. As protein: CASRYRLAGLYEQYF.

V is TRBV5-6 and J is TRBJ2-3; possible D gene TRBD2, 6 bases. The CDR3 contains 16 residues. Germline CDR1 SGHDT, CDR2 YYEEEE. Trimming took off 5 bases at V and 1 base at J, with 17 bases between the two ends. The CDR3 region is CASRVRGTSRTDTQYF. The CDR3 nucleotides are TGTGCCAGCAGGGTTCGAGGGACTTCCCGCACAGATACGCAGTATTTT.